The 24 T cell receptor beta chains below come from one sample, sequenced in a study of cytotoxic CD8 clonotypes in ibrutinib-treated CLL. Assay used: immunoSEQ multiplex PCR; TCRdb lists only in-frame clones, some missing. The sample has around 130,000 clones; roughly 80% are singletons. The starting material was PBMCs, obtained after 24 months of ibrutinib treatment. Receptor source: a human donor with chronic lymphocytic leukemia.

V gene TRBV18 combines with J gene TRBJ2-2, with unresolved D. V shed 3 bases and J shed 0 bases, with 14 bases lying between them. Germline assignment: CDR1 KGHSH and CDR2 LQKENI. The CDR3 contains 17 residues. The CDR3 reads CASSPARGSSNTGELFF. The DNA for the CDR3 is TGTGCCAGCTCACCCGCCCGTGGGTCATCGAACACCGGGGAGCTGTTTTTT.

CDR3 sequence: CASSQVAPSIRASGYTF. CDR3 DNA: TGCGCCAGCAGCCAAGTTGCGCCAAGCATAAGGGCTTCGGGCTACACCTTC. The chain joins TRBV4-1 to TRBJ1-2, with D unresolved. The CDR3 runs 17 residues. The ends were cut back, 1 base at V and 8 bases at J, with 23 bases in the middle. CDR1 and CDR2 from the germline V gene are MGHRA and YSYEKL.

This sequence joins TRBV9 and TRBJ2-2, with D tentatively TRBD1 or TRBD2 (5 bases each). Germline-derived CDR1 and CDR2 are SGDLS and YYNGEE. Trimming cost V 1 base and J 0 bases, with 7 bases left between them. This CDR3 is 15 amino acids long. CDR3: CASSVLGANTGELFF. As DNA, the CDR3 is TGTGCCAGCAGCGTACTGGGGGCGAACACCGGGGAGCTGTTTTTT.

V usage is TRBV11-3 and J usage is TRBJ2-3, with D perhaps TRBD1 or TRBD2 (5 bases each). This CDR3 is 15 amino acids long. V shed 0 bases and J shed 2 bases, with 9 bases lying between them. CDR1 SGHNT and CDR2 YENEEA come from the germline V gene. The CDR3 loop is CASSLDPGPTDTQYF. The CDR3 nucleotides are TGTGCCAGCAGCTTAGATCCGGGACCCACAGATACGCAGTATTTT.

The chain recombines TRBV30 with TRBJ1-5, with D possibly TRBD1 on 6 matching bases. V was cut by 7 bases and J by 0 bases, with 25 bases left in between. The CDR3 loop spans 18 amino acids. The germline V gene has CDR1 GTSNPN and CDR2 SVGIG (reference sequence). DNA for the CDR3: TGTGCCTCCTCCGGGGCAGGGGTTGGCGCAAATAGCAATCAGCCCCAGCATTTT. It is translated as CASSGAGVGANSNQPQHF.

V gene TRBV7-9 combines with J gene TRBJ1-1, with a weak D call TRBD1 (5 bases). There are 16 residues in the CDR3. Trimming took 0 bases from V and 4 from J, leaving 15 bases between them. Looked up from germline, CDR1 is SEHNR and CDR2 is FQNEAQ (reference sequence). CDR3 protein: CASSLAMGVAGTEAFF. CDR3 DNA sequence: TGTGCCAGCAGCTTAGCGATGGGGGTGGCGGGCACTGAAGCTTTCTTT. The complete variable domain, with remaining parts taken from reference TRBV7-9 and TRBJ1-1, reads DTGVSQNPRHKITKRGQNVTFRCDPISEHNRLYWYRQTLGQGPEFLTYFQNEAQLEKSRLLSDRFSAERPKGSFSTLEIQRTEQGDSAMYLCASSLAMGVAGTEAFFGQGTRLTVV.

The chain carries TRBV18 and TRBJ2-5; D remains unclear. The CDR3 has 13 residues. Germline-derived CDR1 and CDR2 are KGHSH and LQKENI. V was cut by 3 bases and J by 5 bases, with 10 bases left in between. CDR3 amino acids: CASSPGLEETQYF. The CDR3 coding sequence is TGTGCCAGCTCACCGGGGTTGGAGGAGACCCAGTACTTC. The complete variable domain, with remaining parts taken from reference TRBV18 and TRBJ2-5, reads NAGVMQNPRHLVRRRGQEARLRCSPMKGHSHVYWYRQLPEEGLKFMVYLQKENIIDESGMPKERFSAEFPKEGPSILRIQQVVRGDSAAYFCASSPGLEETQYFGPGTRLLVL.

V and J are TRBV30 and TRBJ2-4, with D maybe TRBD1 (5 bases). V lost 0 bases, J lost 9 bases, and 6 bases lay in between. The CDR3 consists of 11 residues. The germline V gene encodes CDR1 GTSNPN and CDR2 SVGIG (reference sequence). CDR3 protein: CAWSVQAIQYF. The CDR3 bases are TGTGCCTGGAGTGTACAGGCCATTCAGTACTTC.

This rearrangement joins TRBV28 to TRBJ2-3, with 10 bases fitting TRBD1. The CDR3 loop spans 14 amino acids. Germline values: CDR1 MDHEN, CDR2 SYDVKM. Trimming removed 4 bases from V and 6 bases from J; junction bases left unmatched: 4. The CDR3 here is CASSYGTGADTQYF. CDR3 DNA: TGTGCCAGCAGTTACGGGACAGGGGCCGATACGCAGTATTTT.

The rearrangement links TRBV5-1 to TRBJ1-1; no clear D gene. The germline V and J ends were trimmed by 0 bases and 3 bases, with 12 bases remaining between them. CDR3 length: 15 amino acids. Germline lookup yields CDR1 SGHRS and CDR2 YFSETQ. The CDR3 region is CASSLGGRTDTEAFF. CDR3 nucleotides: TGCGCCAGCAGCTTGGGTGGCAGGACTGACACTGAAGCTTTCTTT. Filled out from reference TRBV5-1 and TRBJ1-1, the complete variable domain reads KAGVTQTPRYLIKTRGQQVTLSCSPISGHRSVSWYQQTPGQGLQFLFEYFSETQRNKGNFPGRFSGRQFSNSRSEMNVSTLELGDSALYLCASSLGGRTDTEAFFGQGTRLTVV.

This chain connects TRBV11-3 to TRBJ2-2; TRBD1 matches 9 bases. Germline V gene lookup returns CDR1 SGHNT and CDR2 YENEEA. V lost 4 bases, J lost 5 bases, and 5 bases stayed unmatched. The CDR3 has 15 amino acids. CDR3 protein: CASSSGQGRTGELFF. CDR3 coding DNA: TGTGCCAGCAGCTCGGGACAGGGTCGTACCGGGGAGCTGTTTTTT.

This sequence joins TRBV7-9 and TRBJ2-5; D possibly corresponds to TRBD2 (6 bases). Germline loops: CDR1 SEHNR, CDR2 FQNEAQ (reference sequence). This CDR3 has 15 residues. Trimming took 1 base from V and 2 from J, leaving 11 bases between them. CDR3 protein: CASSLEGGIQETQYF. The CDR3 coding sequence is TGTGCCAGCAGCTTAGAGGGCGGGATACAAGAGACCCAGTACTTC.

V and J are TRBV6-4 and TRBJ1-1; D ambiguous. V was trimmed by 3 bases and J by 3 bases, leaving 11 bases between them. The CDR3 is made up of 14 amino acids. Germline CDR1 and CDR2: MRHNA and SNTAGT. In DNA, the CDR3 is TGTGCCAGCAGTGAAAAGGGTGGTGACACTGAAGCTTTCTTT. This codes for CASSEKGGDTEAFF.

The chain employs TRBV5-1 and TRBJ2-1, with D perhaps matching TRBD2 (5 bases). This CDR3 comprises 15 residues. The germline CDR1 and CDR2 sequences are SGHRS and YFSETQ. Trimming removed 5 bases at V and 0 bases at J, with 12 bases between. The CDR3 nucleotides are TGCGCCAGCAGTTCGCCGGGAATCTCCTACAATGAGCAGTTCTTC. It yields the protein CASSSPGISYNEQFF.

V gene TRBV14 combines with J gene TRBJ1-1, with D maybe TRBD1 (5 bases). Germline CDR1 and CDR2: SGHDN and FVKESK. With 2 bases removed from V and 0 bases from J, the gap between germline ends came to 10 bases. This CDR3 region has 15 residues. The CDR3 sequence: CASSQWQGLNTEAFF. In DNA form, the CDR3 reads TGTGCCAGCAGCCAATGGCAGGGCCTGAACACTGAAGCTTTCTTT.

The gene calls are TRBV7-2 and TRBJ2-1; weak D call: TRBD2 (6 bases). Trimming took off 0 bases at V and 6 bases at J, with 9 bases between the two ends. This CDR3 contains 14 residues. Germline V gene data show CDR1 as SGHTA and CDR2 as FQGNSA. The CDR3 sequence is CASSLAYGGNEQFF. The CDR3 DNA reads TGTGCCAGCAGCTTAGCGTACGGGGGCAATGAGCAGTTCTTC.

This clone appeared a few times. The gene calls are TRBV28 and TRBJ1-6; TRBD1 might be the D (5 bases). The CDR3 loop spans 14 amino acids. The germline V and J ends were trimmed by 6 bases and 9 bases, with 15 bases remaining between them. The V gene's germline CDR1 is MDHEN and CDR2 SYDVKM. CDR3 DNA: TGTGCCAGCAGCTTGGGAGGGGTAATTTCACCCCTCCACTTT. This translates into CASSLGGVISPLHF.

This chain connects TRBV9 to TRBJ1-3; D not certain. Germline V gene sequence: CDR1 SGDLS, CDR2 YYNGEE. The V and J ends lost 4 bases and 0 bases respectively, with 11 bases between them. This CDR3 has 15 residues. The CDR3 loop reads CASSPGRNSGNTIYF. The CDR3 DNA reads as TGTGCCAGCAGCCCAGGACGGAACTCTGGAAACACCATATATTTT. Supplemented by reference TRBV9 and TRBJ1-3, the full variable domain reads DSGVTQTPKHLITATGQRVTLRCSPRSGDLSVYWYQQSLDQGLQFLIQYYNGEERAKGNILERFSAQQFPDLHSELNLSSLELGDSALYFCASSPGRNSGNTIYFGEGSWLTVV.

The chain couples TRBV5-1 to TRBJ2-5; D is possibly TRBD1 (6 bases). The CDR3 has 15 amino acids. Trimming pared 4 bases from V and 5 bases from J, leaving 18 bases between. Germline values: CDR1 SGHRS, CDR2 YFSETQ. The DNA of the CDR3 is TGCGCCAGCAGCCGATCAGGGGAAGCACGCGAGACCCAGTACTTC. Translated, it gives CASSRSGEARETQYF.

This clone was counted a few times. The chain joins TRBV15 to TRBJ1-2, with D uncertain. This CDR3 comprises 13 residues. Germline V gives CDR1 LNHNV, CDR2 YYDKDF (reference sequence). Trimming stripped 0 bases from V and 7 bases from J, with 9 bases between. The CDR3 coding sequence is TGTGCCACCAGCAGAGATCTGTGGAGTGGCTACACCTTC. This sequence encodes CATSRDLWSGYTF.

The rearrangement uses TRBV5-6 and TRBJ1-6, with D hard to call. This CDR3 region has 15 residues. Trimming took 4 bases from V and 10 from J, leaving 18 bases between them. CDR1 is SGHDT, CDR2 YYEEEE, per germline. CDR3 loop: CASSPIGSLDSPLHF. The CDR3 DNA sequence: TGTGCCAGCAGCCCCATCGGGTCCCTCGACTCACCCCTCCACTTT.

This chain uses TRBV5-1 with TRBJ2-1; D not certain. Per germline, CDR1 SGHRS and CDR2 YFSETQ. V lost 1 base and J lost 4, with 9 bases in between. The CDR3 contains 14 residues. As DNA, the CDR3 is TGCGCCAGCAGCTTGAGCCAGACTTACAATGAGCAGTTCTTC. Protein sequence: CASSLSQTYNEQFF.

The rearrangement joins TRBV4-2 to TRBJ1-6; 7 bases are a match to TRBD1. The ends lost 1 base at V and 9 bases at J; junction bases unmatched: 6. There are 15 residues in the CDR3. CDR1 is LGHNA, CDR2 YNFKEQ, per germline. CDR3 in amino acids: CASSQVGQGGSPLHF. In DNA, the CDR3 is TGTGCCAGCAGCCAAGTGGGGCAGGGGGGTTCACCCCTCCACTTT.

The table lists this clone with a few counts. The rearrangement uses TRBV7-9 and TRBJ1-3; a possible D gene is TRBD1 (5 bases). Per the germline V gene, CDR1 is SEHNR and CDR2 is FQNEAQ (reference sequence). Deletions cut 0 bases from V and 0 bases from J, with 15 bases between. The CDR3 has 18 residues. As DNA, the CDR3 is TGTGCCAGCAGCTTAGCGCCCTGGGGCCAACCCTCTGGAAACACCATATATTTT. Translated: CASSLAPWGQPSGNTIYF.